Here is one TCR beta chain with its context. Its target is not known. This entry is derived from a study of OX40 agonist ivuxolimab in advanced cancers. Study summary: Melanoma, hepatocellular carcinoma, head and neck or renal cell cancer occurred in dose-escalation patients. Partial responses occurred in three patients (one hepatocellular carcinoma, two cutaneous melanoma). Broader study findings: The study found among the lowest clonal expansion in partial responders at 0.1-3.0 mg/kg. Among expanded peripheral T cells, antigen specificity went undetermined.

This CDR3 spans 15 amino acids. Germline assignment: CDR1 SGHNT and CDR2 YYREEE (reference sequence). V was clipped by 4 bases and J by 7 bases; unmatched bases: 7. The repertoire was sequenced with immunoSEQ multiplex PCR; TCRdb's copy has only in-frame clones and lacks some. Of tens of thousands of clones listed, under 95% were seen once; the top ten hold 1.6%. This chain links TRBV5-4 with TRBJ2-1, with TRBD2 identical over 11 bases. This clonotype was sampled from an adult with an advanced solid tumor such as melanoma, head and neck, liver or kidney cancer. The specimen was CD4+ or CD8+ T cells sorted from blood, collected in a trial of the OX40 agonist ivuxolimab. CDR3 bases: TGTGCCAGCAGCCCCGGCGGACTAGCGGGTAATGAGCAGTTCTTC. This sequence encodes CASSPGGLAGNEQFF.